Detailed here is one TCR beta chain. Its specificity is not known. The V gene end was trimmed by 7 bases and the J gene end by 4 bases; junction bases not matched to a gene: 12. The CDR3 is made up of 15 amino acids. Germline V CDR1 and CDR2: SQVTM, ANQGSEA. The data stem from a study of lymphopenia after photon versus proton radiotherapy. Whole-study findings and limits: Authors raise, but do not show, better survival with proton therapy. Oligoclonal CD8+ Temra expansion after nadir drove photon patients' diversity drop. Under photons, naive T cells and diversity fell while effector/memory populations rose.

The table came from immunoSEQ multiplex PCR; TCRdb's copy has only in-frame clones and leaves some out. The sample carries 65,000 to 70,000 clones, roughly 90% recorded once. The sequence was collected from a woman aged 70-85 years with pancreatic cancer. The source was peripheral blood, collected from a patient treated with photon-based radiotherapy. V gene TRBV29-1 combines with J gene TRBJ2-1, with 8 bases matching TRBD1. CDR3 DNA: TGCAGCGAGGGGACCGGGACAGGATCTTACAATGAGCAGTTCTTC. Its translation is CSEGTGTGSYNEQFF.